The 5 T cell receptor beta chains reported below all come from one sample, sequenced in a study of blood T cell repertoires in COVID-19. Here immunoSEQ multiplex PCR was the method, and the copy in TCRdb shows in-frame clones only, minus some. This repertoire shows more than 300,000 clones, roughly nine tenths found once; its top ten account for roughly 18%. Sequencing was carried out using PBMCs or T cells enriched from blood (not recorded which). These TCRs come from a woman aged 25 to 39 who had recovered from COVID-19.

The chain recombines TRBV30 with TRBJ1-5; 7 bases align to TRBD1. Germline V gene lookup returns CDR1 GTSNPN and CDR2 SVGIG (reference sequence). The CDR3 is made up of 13 amino acids. V was clipped by 1 base and J by 11 bases; unmatched bases: 8. CDR3 nucleotide sequence: TGTGCCTGGAGTGCCACGGACAGGACGGCCCAGCATTTT. This codes for CAWSATDRTAQHF.

The chain combines TRBV21-1 with TRBJ2-1; the table names TRBD2, a call not compared with the DNA. TRBV21-1 is flagged as a pseudogene. The CDR3 has 14 amino acids. As DNA, the CDR3 is TGTGCCAGCAGCCCGACCGGGACTGACAATGAGCAGTTCTTC. It yields the protein CASSPTGTDNEQFF.

This clone has a single count. The chain uses TRBV27 and TRBJ1-2, with a tentative D call TRBD1 (6 bases). Trimming shortened V by 6 bases and J by 0 bases, and 17 bases separated the two germline ends. Germline V CDR1 and CDR2: MNHEY, SMNVEV (reference sequence). This CDR3 contains 16 residues. The CDR3 DNA sequence: TGTGCCAGCAGCCCCGATTGGGGGCTAGCTAACTATGGCTACACCTTC. It specifies CASSPDWGLANYGYTF.

The chain links TRBV27 to TRBJ2-1; 14 nucleotides line up with TRBD2. This CDR3 region has 19 residues. With 5 bases clipped from V and 1 base from J, the junction kept 10 bases outside the gene matches. In germline, CDR1 is MNHEY, CDR2 SMNVEV (reference sequence). This chain's CDR3 is CASSVPGLAGDNSYNEQFF. For the CDR3, the DNA is TGTGCCAGCAGTGTTCCGGGACTAGCGGGAGATAATTCCTACAATGAGCAGTTCTTC.

CDR3 region: CASSFTTGRDYGYTF. The CDR3 DNA sequence: TGTGCCAGCAGCTTTACGACAGGGAGAGACTATGGCTACACCTTC. V usage is TRBV7-2 and J usage is TRBJ1-2, with 7 bases aligning to TRBD1. J was trimmed by 3 bases and V by 3 bases; bases with no gene match: 7. Germline assignment: CDR1 SGHTA and CDR2 FQGNSA. This CDR3 is built from 15 residues.